This TCR beta chain stems from a study of OX40 agonist ivuxolimab in advanced cancers. Concerning the study at large: Ivuxolimab, which targeted the costimulatory receptor OX40 (CD134), was an agonistic, fully human IgG2 monoclonal antibody. Intravenous ivuxolimab was administered to patients every 2 weeks at six dose levels: 0.01, 0.1, 0.3, 1.5, 3 and 10 mg/kg. Of the roughly 50 dose-escalation patients, hepatocellular carcinoma was present in roughly 19, melanoma in approximately 15, renal cell carcinoma in 9 and head and neck cancer in 9. A male proportion of roughly 80% and a mean age of around 60 years, ranging from 23 to 79, were recorded for the dose-escalation cohort. Patients were allowed to have had prior anti-PD-1, anti-PD-L1 or anti-CTLA-4 therapy, and approximately 41% of the dose-escalation patients had previously received checkpoint inhibitors. Partial responses occurred in three dose-escalation patients: two with cutaneous melanoma and one with hepatocellular carcinoma. Peripheral TCRbeta sequencing was intended to test whether TCR sequence diversity was altered and clonal T-cell expansion was caused by ivuxolimab. The paper covers the monotherapy dose-escalation part of the phase I ivuxolimab trial, which included N ≈ 52 patients.

Genomic DNA was isolated from the sorted cells so that the TCRbeta CDR3 region could be sequenced. The immunoSEQ Assay was used to sequence the TCRbeta CDR3 regions. Held by TCRdb, this immuneACCESS table contains in-frame sequences only and omits some clones. Under half of the omission traces to an unresolved V gene where checked; the cause of the rest is unknown. The sample table holds roughly 40,000 clones, of which about 90% were seen once. The ten most abundant clones make up 15% of the sample. Patients with autoimmune disease history or receiving systemic immunosuppression were excluded from the trial. Peripheral blood for TCR sequencing was collected from all dose cohorts at baseline, on cycle 4 day 1, and on cycle 7 day 1. Samples were obtained from an open-label, multicenter, first-in-human phase I dose-escalation trial of ivuxolimab. The trial enrolled adults with locally advanced or metastatic head and neck squamous cell, hepatocellular, melanoma or renal cell carcinoma. Before TCR sequencing, CD4+ and CD8+ T cells were separately sorted from peripheral blood.

As to this clone: It has no known antigen specificity. Base qualities are missing; no much larger clone stands one base away.

Study-level results and caveats: Low levels of normalized T-cell clonal expansion were also seen in some patients who did not respond. At doses of 0.1 to 3.0 mg/kg, clonal expansion of both CD4+ and CD8+ blood T cells was observed from baseline to week 6. Which antigens the clonally expanded peripheral T cells were specific for was not determined. In partial responders in the 0.1-3.0 mg/kg groups, normalized peripheral clonal expansion was found to be among the lowest, especially among CD8+ T cells. After ivuxolimab, CD8+ T cells had more expanded clones than CD4+ T cells on average.

Via the germline V gene, CDR1 is SGHDT and CDR2 YYEEEE. The cysteine opens and the phenylalanine closes a CDR3 of 15 amino acids. Of all the DNA, just the CDR3 is kept, 45 bases in frame from base 1. At the junction V is shortened by 4 bases and J by 2 bases; bases outside the gene matches: 9. The receptor chain draws on TRBV5-6 and TRBJ2-7, with 7 bases matching TRBD1. This receptor was obtained from an adult with an advanced solid tumor such as melanoma, head and neck, liver or kidney cancer. Sequences were derived from CD4+ or CD8+ T cells sorted from blood, sampled in a trial of the OX40 agonist ivuxolimab. At the DNA level, the sequence is TGTGCCAGCAGCCCTCGGACAGGCGTTACCTACGAGCAGTACTTC. Translated, it gives CASSPRTGVTYEQYF.